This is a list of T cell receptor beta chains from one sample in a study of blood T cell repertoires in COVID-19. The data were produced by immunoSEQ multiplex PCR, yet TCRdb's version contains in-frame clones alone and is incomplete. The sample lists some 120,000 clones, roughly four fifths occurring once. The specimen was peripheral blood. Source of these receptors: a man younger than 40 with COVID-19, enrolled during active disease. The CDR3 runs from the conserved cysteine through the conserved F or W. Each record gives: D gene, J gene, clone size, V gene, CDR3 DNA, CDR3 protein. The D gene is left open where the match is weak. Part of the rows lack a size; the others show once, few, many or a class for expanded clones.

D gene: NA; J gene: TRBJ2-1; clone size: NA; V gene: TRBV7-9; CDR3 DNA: TGTGCCAGCAGACCGATCAACAGACGGTACAATGAGCAGTTCTTC; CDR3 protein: CASRPINRRYNEQFF
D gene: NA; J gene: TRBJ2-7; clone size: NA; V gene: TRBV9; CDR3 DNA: TGTGCCAGCAGCGTAGGAGCCTTTTCCTACGAGCAGTACTTC; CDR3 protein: CASSVGAFSYEQYF
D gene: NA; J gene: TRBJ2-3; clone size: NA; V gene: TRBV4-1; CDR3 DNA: TGCGCCAGCAGCCAAGAGCCGGGACTCCAAGCAGATACGCAGTATTTT; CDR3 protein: CASSQEPGLQADTQYF
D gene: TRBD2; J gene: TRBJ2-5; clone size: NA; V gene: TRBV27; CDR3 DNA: TGTGCCAGCAGGGCGGGAGGTACGGAGACCCAGTACTTC; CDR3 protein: CASRAGGTETQYF
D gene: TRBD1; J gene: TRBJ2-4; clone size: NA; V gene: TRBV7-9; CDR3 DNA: TGTGCCAGCAGCCTCCAGGGGGTTAGAAACATTCAGTACTTC; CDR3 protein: CASSLQGVRNIQYF
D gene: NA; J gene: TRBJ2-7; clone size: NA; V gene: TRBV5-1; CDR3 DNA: TGCGCCAGCAGCTTGGAGGACAGCCAATACTACGAGCAGTACTTC; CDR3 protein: CASSLEDSQYYEQYF
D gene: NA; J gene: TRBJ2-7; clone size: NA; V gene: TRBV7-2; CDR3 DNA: TGTGCCAGCAGCTTGGCCAGGGACTACGAGCAGTACTTC; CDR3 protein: CASSLARDYEQYF
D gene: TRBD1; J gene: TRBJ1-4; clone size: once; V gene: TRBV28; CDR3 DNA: TGTGCCAGCAGTTTTATCGACAGGGGAAATGAAAAACTGTTTTTT; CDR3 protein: CASSFIDRGNEKLFF
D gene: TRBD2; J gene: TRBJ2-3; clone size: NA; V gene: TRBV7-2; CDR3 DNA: TGTGCCAGCAGCTTAGACAGGACTAGCGGGGGGAAGTATTTT; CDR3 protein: CASSLDRTSGGKYF
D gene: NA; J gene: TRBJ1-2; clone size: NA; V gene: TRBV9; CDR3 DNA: TGTGCCAGCAGCCCTGAACGGGAGAACTATGGCTACACCTTC; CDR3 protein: CASSPERENYGYTF
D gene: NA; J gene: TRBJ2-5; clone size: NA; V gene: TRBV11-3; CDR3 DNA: TGTGCCAGCAGCTTAGAGGGCAGGTTACAAGAGACCCAGTACTTC; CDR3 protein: CASSLEGRLQETQYF
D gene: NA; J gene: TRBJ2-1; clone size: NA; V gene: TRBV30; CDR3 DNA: TGTGCCTGGAGTTCTACGGGAGTAGGGTACAATGAGCAGTTCTTC; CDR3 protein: CAWSSTGVGYNEQFF
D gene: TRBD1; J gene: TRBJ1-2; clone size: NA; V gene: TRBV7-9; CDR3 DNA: TGTGCCAGCAGCTTTCAGGGGGAGGAGATCTATGGCTACACCTTC; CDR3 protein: CASSFQGEEIYGYTF
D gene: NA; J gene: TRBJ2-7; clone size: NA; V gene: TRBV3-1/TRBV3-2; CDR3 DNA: TGTGCCAGCAGCCAAGATGTGAGTGATCGGGTTTTTTTCTACGAGCAGTACTTC; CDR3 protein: CASSQDVSDRVFFYEQYF
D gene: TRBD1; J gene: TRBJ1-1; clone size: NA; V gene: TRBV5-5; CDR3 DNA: TGTGCCAGCAGCTTCTACAGGGGCGTGAACACTGAAGCTTTCTTT; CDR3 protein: CASSFYRGVNTEAFF
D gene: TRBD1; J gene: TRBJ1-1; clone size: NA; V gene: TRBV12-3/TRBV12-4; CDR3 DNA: TGTGCCAGCAGCGGACAGGCCAACACTGAAGCTTTCTTT; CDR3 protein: CASSGQANTEAFF
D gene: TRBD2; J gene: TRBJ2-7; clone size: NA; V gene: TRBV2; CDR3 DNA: TGTGCCAGCAGCCCGGTGACTAGCAGGGCCTACGAGCAGTACTTC; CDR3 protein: CASSPVTSRAYEQYF
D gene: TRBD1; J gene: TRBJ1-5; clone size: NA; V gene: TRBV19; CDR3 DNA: TGTGCCAGTAGTCCGGGGACAGGGAATCAGCCCCAGCATTTT; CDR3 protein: CASSPGTGNQPQHF
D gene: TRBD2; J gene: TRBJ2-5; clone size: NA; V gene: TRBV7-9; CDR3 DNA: TGTGCCAGCACAACTAGCGGGACGGAGACCCAGTACTTC; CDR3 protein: CASTTSGTETQYF
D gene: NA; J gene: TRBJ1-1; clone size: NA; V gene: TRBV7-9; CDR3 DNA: TGTGCCAGCACCTTGGGGTGGGGTACTGTGGGGGCGCTTGCTTTCTTT; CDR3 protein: CASTLGWGTVGALAFF
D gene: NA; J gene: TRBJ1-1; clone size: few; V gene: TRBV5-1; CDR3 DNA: TGCGCCAGCAGCTTGTCCGGGGGATACACTGAAGCTTTCTTT; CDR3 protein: CASSLSGGYTEAFF
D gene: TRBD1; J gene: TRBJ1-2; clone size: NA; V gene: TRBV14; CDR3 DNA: TGTGCCAGCAGCCAAAACAGGGGTGGCTATGGCTACACCTTC; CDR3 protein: CASSQNRGGYGYTF
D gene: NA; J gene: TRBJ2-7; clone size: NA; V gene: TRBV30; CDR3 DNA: TGTGCCTGGAGTCACAGGTTTTCCTACGAGCAGTACTTC; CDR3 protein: CAWSHRFSYEQYF
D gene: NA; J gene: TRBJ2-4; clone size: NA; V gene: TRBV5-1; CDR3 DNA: TGCGCCAGCAGCTCCGGGCGACTAGGGGTGGGCATTCAGTACTTC; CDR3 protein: CASSSGRLGVGIQYF
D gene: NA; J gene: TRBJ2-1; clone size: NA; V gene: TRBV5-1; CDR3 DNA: TGCGCCAGCAGCTTGAACGTAGGTGGGAGCTCCTACAATGAGCAGTTCTTC; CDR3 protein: CASSLNVGGSSYNEQFF
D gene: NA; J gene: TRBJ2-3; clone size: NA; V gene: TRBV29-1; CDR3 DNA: TGCAGCGTTGAGCGCAGGGGCAATGAAGCGGATACGCAGTATTTT; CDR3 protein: CSVERRGNEADTQYF
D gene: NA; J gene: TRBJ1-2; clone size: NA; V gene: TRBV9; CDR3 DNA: TGTGCCAGCAGCGCCTTAGGGCAGGGAGGCTATGGCTACACCTTC; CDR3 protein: CASSALGQGGYGYTF
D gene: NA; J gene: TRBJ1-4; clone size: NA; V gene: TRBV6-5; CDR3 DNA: TGTGCCAGCAGTCCATCTACCCCAGGAAAACTGTTTTTT; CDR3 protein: CASSPSTPGKLFF
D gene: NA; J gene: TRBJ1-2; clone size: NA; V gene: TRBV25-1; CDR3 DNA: TGTGCCAGCAGAAGCACAGGGTTAGACTATGGCTACACCTTC; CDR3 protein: CASRSTGLDYGYTF
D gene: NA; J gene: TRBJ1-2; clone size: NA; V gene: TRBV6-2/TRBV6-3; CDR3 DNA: TGTGCCAGCAGTTACGGAGAAAGACAGGAATCGGTTTATGGCTACACCTTC; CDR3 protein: CASSYGERQESVYGYTF
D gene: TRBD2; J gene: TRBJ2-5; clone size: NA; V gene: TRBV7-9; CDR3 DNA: TGTGCCAGCAGCCCCGTCGGACTAGCGGGGGAAGAGACCCAGTACTTC; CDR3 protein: CASSPVGLAGEETQYF
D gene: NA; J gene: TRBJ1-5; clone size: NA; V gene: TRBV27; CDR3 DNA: TGTGCCAGCAGTTCCCTCAGGGGAGGGGGCAATCAGCCCCAGCATTTT; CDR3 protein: CASSSLRGGGNQPQHF
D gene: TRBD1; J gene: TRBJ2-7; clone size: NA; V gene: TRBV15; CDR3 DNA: TGTGCCACCAGCAGAGGGGCGGGACAGGGGGCTCACGAGCAGTACTTC; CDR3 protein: CATSRGAGQGAHEQYF
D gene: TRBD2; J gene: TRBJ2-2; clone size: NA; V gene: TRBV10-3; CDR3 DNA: TGTGCCATCAGTGACCCGGGGGGGTTTTCTTCCGCCGGGGAGCTGTTTTTT; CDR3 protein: CAISDPGGFSSAGELFF
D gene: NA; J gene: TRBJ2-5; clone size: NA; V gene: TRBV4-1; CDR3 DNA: TGCGCCAGCAGCCAAGAACGTGGGGTAGCGGAGACCCAGTACTTC; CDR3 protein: CASSQERGVAETQYF